This T cell receptor beta chain was obtained from a study of T cells in localized non-small cell lung cancer. Study outcomes and limitations: Heterogeneity remains possible, as sequencing covered one tumor region only. The appearance of a median approximately 55 of the top 100 tumor clones was seen in adjacent lung. Greater blood T cell density accompanied longer overall survival. Uninvolved adjacent lung showed the highest T cell clonality, exceeding tumor.

The table came from immunoSEQ multiplex PCR; TCRdb's copy has only in-frame clones and leaves some out. The sample lists some 51,000 clones; 80% to 90% were seen once. The CDR3 totals 15 residues. Germline loops: CDR1 LGHNA, CDR2 YSLEER. V was trimmed by 0 bases and J by 0 bases, leaving 8 bases between them. About this clone itself: Antigen unknown.

The receptor's source is a woman aged 35 to 70 with stage I lung adenocarcinoma. Material: peripheral blood, obtained before any cancer treatment. The chain recombines TRBV4-3 with TRBJ1-2; D perhaps matches TRBD1 (5 bases). CDR3 loop: CASSQEGQANYGYTF. The CDR3, as DNA: TGCGCCAGCAGCCAAGAGGGGCAGGCTAACTATGGCTACACCTTC.